These 13 T cell receptor beta chains share one sample of origin, sequenced in a study of cytomegalovirus exposure and HLA in healthy donors. The PCR ran on 60 Vbeta and 13 Jbeta primers. Only in-frame clones appear in the TCRdb table, and some are missing; sequencing was by immunoSEQ multiplex PCR. The sample gives approximately 80,000 clones, about 81% of which show up once; 4.2% is in the top ten. The sample consisted of PBMCs. Receptors originate from a man aged 55 to 70 in good health and CMV-seronegative.

CDR3 DNA sequence: TGTGCCAGCAGCTTAGAACCCGTCCGGGACAGGGCCATATATAGCAATCAGCCCCAGCATTTT. Its protein is CASSLEPVRDRAIYSNQPQHF. The gene calls are TRBV7-3 and TRBJ1-5, with 9 bases identical to TRBD1. The junction had 17 bases not matched to a gene; V was cut back by 2 bases and J by 0 bases. The germline V gene encodes CDR1 SGHTA and CDR2 FQGTGA. There are 21 residues in the CDR3.

This chain links TRBV15 with TRBJ1-1; the D gene is possibly TRBD1 (6 bases). The germline V gene encodes CDR1 LNHNV and CDR2 YYDKDF (reference sequence). CDR3 length: 14 amino acids. With 8 bases removed from V and 3 bases from J, the gap between germline ends came to 16 bases. The CDR3 loop is CATGQQGMHTEAFF. In nucleotides, the CDR3 is TGTGCCACCGGACAACAGGGTATGCACACTGAAGCTTTCTTT.

The chain has TRBV13 and TRBJ2-1, with 8 bases matching TRBD1. Germline values: CDR1 PRHDT, CDR2 FYEKMQ (reference sequence). This CDR3 is 16 amino acids long. Trimming at V came to 0 bases and at J to 2 bases, leaving 3 bases not matched to a gene. The CDR3 sequence is CASSLGGRGPYNEQFF. CDR3 sequence (DNA): TGTGCCAGCAGCTTAGGTGGCAGGGGGCCCTACAATGAGCAGTTCTTC.

CDR3 protein: CAWSLQGYGQYF. The CDR3 DNA follows: TGTGCCTGGAGTTTACAGGGGTACGGGCAGTACTTC. The rearrangement joins TRBV30 to TRBJ2-5, with TRBD1 identical over 7 bases. Germline V CDR1 and CDR2: GTSNPN, SVGIG (reference sequence). V trimming: 2 bases; J trimming: 11 bases; junction bases outside the gene matches: 8. The CDR3 length is 12 residues.

The gene calls are TRBV2 and TRBJ1-5; 8 nucleotides agree with TRBD1. The V gene's germline CDR1 is SNHLY and CDR2 FYNNEI. The CDR3 totals 16 residues. The junction had 13 bases not matched to a gene; V was cut back by 6 bases and J by 6 bases. The CDR3 DNA reads TGTGCCAGCAGAGCCCACGACAGGGGAGATGGTCAGCCCCAGCATTTT. Translation gives CASRAHDRGDGQPQHF.

The chain combines TRBV19 with TRBJ1-2; D remains unclear. This CDR3 region has 16 residues. The germline V gene has CDR1 LNHDA and CDR2 SQIVND (reference sequence). Trimming stripped 3 bases from V and 7 bases from J, with 21 bases between. CDR3 nucleotides: TGTGCCAGTAGTATCCTCCCCACGGGAGCTAGACCTGGCTACACCTTC. Encoded protein: CASSILPTGARPGYTF. Full variable domain (outside the CDR3, taken from reference TRBV19 and TRBJ1-2): DGGITQSPKYLFRKEGQNVTLSCEQNLNHDAMYWYRQDPGQGLRLIYYSQIVNDFQKGDIAEGYSVSREKKESFPLTVTSAQKNPTAFYLCASSILPTGARPGYTFGSGTRLTVV.

This CDR3 reads CAISEGQGAYGNTIYF. CDR3 nucleotides: TGTGCCATCAGTGAGGGACAGGGGGCTTATGGAAACACCATATATTTT. The chain joins TRBV10-3 to TRBJ1-3; 11 nucleotides align to TRBD1. Germline CDR1 ENHRY, CDR2 SYGVKD. This CDR3 contains 16 residues. V shed 2 bases, J shed 3 bases, and the junction held 3 bases outside the gene matches.

This chain joins TRBV7-3 and TRBJ1-1, with D perhaps TRBD1 (5 bases). CDR1 is SGHTA, CDR2 FQGTGA, per germline. The CDR3 contains 15 residues. The V and J ends lost 2 bases and 1 base respectively, with 11 bases between them. CDR3 nucleotide sequence: TGTGCCAGCAGCTTATACGGGGGAGAGAACACTGAAGCTTTCTTT. This codes for CASSLYGGENTEAFF. Based on the CDR3 plus reference TRBV7-3 and TRBJ1-1, the full variable domain is GAGVSQTPSNKVTEKGKYVELRCDPISGHTALYWYRQSLGQGPEFLIYFQGTGAADDSGLPNDRFFAVRPEGSVSTLKIQRTERGDSAVYLCASSLYGGENTEAFFGQGTRLTVV.

V is TRBV6-4 and J is TRBJ2-3; 8 bases line up with TRBD1. CDR1 is MRHNA, CDR2 SNTAGT, per germline. The CDR3 consists of 15 residues. V dropped 5 bases and J dropped 1; count of bases not matched to a gene: 5. CDR3 amino acids: CASSRTGNGTDTQYF. The CDR3 DNA follows: TGTGCCAGCAGTCGGACAGGGAACGGCACAGATACGCAGTATTTT.

The chain joins TRBV7-9 to TRBJ1-6; D gene unclear. Germline V gene sequence: CDR1 SEHNR, CDR2 FQNEAQ (reference sequence). With 9 bases removed from V and 3 bases from J, the gap between germline ends came to 15 bases. CDR3 size: 15 residues. CDR3 in DNA: TGTGCCAGTGGAAGGGCCGGGGTCTATAATTCACCCCTCCACTTT. Protein sequence: CASGRAGVYNSPLHF.

This chain connects TRBV7-3 to TRBJ2-3, with D perhaps matching TRBD2 (7 bases). The CDR3 spans 15 residues. Trimming took 5 bases from V and 7 from J, leaving 19 bases between them. Germline lookup yields CDR1 SGHTA and CDR2 FQGTGA. CDR3 nucleotides: TGTGCCAGCAGCCTTAGGGGGGGGGCCATGAATACGCAGTATTTT. This translates into CASSLRGGAMNTQYF.

The chain joins TRBV5-1 to TRBJ2-1; D is undetermined. The V and J ends lost 0 bases and 10 bases respectively, with 14 bases between them. This CDR3 spans 14 amino acids. Germline lookup yields CDR1 SGHRS and CDR2 YFSETQ. The CDR3 sequence is CASSLASAVQEQFF. The CDR3 nucleotides read TGCGCCAGCAGCTTGGCCTCGGCGGTACAAGAGCAGTTCTTC.

The chain recombines TRBV15 with TRBJ2-7; 9 bases fit TRBD1. This CDR3 is 17 amino acids long. Germline assignment: CDR1 LNHNV and CDR2 YYDKDF (reference sequence). V trimming: 0 bases; J trimming: 0 bases; junction bases outside the gene matches: 6. This chain's CDR3 is CATSRDRGQGSSYEQYF. The CDR3 DNA follows: TGTGCCACCAGCAGAGATAGGGGACAGGGAAGCTCCTACGAGCAGTACTTC.